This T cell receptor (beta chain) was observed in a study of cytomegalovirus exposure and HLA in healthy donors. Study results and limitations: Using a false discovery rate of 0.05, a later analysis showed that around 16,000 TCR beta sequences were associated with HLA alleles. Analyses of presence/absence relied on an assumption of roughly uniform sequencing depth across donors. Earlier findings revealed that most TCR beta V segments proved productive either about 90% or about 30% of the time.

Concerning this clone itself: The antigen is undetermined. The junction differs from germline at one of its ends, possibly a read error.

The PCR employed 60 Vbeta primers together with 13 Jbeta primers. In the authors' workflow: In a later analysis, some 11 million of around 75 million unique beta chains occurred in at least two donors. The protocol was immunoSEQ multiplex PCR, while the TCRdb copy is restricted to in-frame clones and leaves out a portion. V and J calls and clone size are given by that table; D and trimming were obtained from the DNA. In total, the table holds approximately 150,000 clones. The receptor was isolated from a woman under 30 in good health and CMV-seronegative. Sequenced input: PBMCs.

Here the CDR3 reads CASSLGPSGTLHNERFF. The CDR3 nucleotides read TGCGCCAGCAGCTTGGGTCCTAGCGGAACTTTACACAATGAGCGGTTCTTC. The chain employs TRBV5-1 and TRBJ2-1; 7 nucleotides line up with TRBD2. The CDR3 spans 17 residues. Germline-derived CDR1 and CDR2 are SGHRS and YFSETQ.